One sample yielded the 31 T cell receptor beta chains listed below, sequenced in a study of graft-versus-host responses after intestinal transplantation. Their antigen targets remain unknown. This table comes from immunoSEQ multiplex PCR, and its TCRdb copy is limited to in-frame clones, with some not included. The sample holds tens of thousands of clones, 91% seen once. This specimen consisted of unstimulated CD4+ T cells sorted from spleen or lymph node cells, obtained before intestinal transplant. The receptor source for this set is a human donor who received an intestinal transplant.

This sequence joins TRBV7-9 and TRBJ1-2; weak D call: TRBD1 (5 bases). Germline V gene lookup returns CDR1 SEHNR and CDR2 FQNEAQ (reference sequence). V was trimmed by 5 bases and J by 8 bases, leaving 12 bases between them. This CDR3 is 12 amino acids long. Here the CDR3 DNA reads TGTGCCAGCAGCCCAGGGTCTAGAGGCTACACCTTC. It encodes CASSPGSRGYTF.

CDR3 loop: CASSAGYNQPQHF. The CDR3 nucleotides read TGTGCCAGCAGCGCCGGGTACAATCAGCCCCAGCATTTT. This rearrangement joins TRBV9 to TRBJ1-5; D is uncertain. Germline V lookup: CDR1 SGDLS, CDR2 YYNGEE. The CDR3 consists of 13 residues. V lost 3 bases to trimming and J lost 3 bases, with 7 bases between them.

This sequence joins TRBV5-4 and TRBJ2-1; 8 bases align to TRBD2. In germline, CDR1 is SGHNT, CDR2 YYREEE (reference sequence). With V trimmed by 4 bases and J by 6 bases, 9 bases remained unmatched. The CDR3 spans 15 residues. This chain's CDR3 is CASSRAGAPPNEQFF. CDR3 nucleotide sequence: TGTGCCAGCAGCAGAGCGGGGGCGCCTCCCAATGAGCAGTTCTTC.

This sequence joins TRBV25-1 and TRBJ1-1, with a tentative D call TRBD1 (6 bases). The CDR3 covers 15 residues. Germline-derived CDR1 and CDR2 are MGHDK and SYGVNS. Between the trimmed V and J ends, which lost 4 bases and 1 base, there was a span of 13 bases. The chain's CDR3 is CASSALGGRNTEAFF. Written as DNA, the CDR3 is TGTGCCAGCAGTGCCCTAGGGGGAAGGAACACTGAAGCTTTCTTT.

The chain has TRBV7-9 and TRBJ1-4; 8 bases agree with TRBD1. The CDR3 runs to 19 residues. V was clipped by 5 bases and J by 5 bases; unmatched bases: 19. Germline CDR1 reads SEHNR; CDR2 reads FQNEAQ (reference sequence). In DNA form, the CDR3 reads TGTGCCAGCAGCGTCCCTTTCGGGACAGGAAAAATTCGGAATGAAAAACTGTTTTTT. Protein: CASSVPFGTGKIRNEKLFF.

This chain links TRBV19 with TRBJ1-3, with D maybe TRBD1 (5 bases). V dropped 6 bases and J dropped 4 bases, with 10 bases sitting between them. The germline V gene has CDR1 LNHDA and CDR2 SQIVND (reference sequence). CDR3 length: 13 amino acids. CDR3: CASRRGSGNTIYF. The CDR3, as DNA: TGTGCCAGTAGAAGGGGCTCGGGAAACACCATATATTTT.

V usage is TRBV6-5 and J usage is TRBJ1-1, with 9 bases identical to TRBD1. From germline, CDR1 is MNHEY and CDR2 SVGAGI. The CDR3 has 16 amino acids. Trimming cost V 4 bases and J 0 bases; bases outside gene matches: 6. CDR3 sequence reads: CASSSTGGLMNTEAFF. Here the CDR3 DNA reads TGTGCCAGCAGTTCGACAGGGGGTCTCATGAACACTGAAGCTTTCTTT.

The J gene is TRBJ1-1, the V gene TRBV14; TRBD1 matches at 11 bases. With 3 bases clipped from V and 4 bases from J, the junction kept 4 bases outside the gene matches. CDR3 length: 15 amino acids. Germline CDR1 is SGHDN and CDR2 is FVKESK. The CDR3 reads CASSHRGTGGTEAFF. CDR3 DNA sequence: TGTGCCAGCAGCCACCGCGGGACAGGGGGCACTGAAGCTTTCTTT.

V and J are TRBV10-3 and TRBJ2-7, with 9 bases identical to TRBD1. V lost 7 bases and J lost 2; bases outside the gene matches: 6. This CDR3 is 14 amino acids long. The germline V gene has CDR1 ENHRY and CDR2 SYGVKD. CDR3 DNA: TGTGCCATCATGACCGGGACAGGGACCTACGAGCAGTACTTC. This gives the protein CAIMTGTGTYEQYF.

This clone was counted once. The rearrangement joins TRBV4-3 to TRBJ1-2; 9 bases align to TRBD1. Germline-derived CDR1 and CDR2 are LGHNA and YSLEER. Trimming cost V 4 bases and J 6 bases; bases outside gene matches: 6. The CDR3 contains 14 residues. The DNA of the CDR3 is TGCGCCAGCAGCCCCCAAGACAGGGGGAATGGCTACACCTTC. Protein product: CASSPQDRGNGYTF.

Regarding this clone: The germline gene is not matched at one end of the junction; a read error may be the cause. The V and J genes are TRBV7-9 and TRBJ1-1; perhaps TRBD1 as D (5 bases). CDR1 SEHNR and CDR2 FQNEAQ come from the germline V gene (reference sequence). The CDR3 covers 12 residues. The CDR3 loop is CASSFWGGETFF. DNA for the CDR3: TGTGCCAGCAGCTTCTGGGGCGGTGAAACTTTCTTT.

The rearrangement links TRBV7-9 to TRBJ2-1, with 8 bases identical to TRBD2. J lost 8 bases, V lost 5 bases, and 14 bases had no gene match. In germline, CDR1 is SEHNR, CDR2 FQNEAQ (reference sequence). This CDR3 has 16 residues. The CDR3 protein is CASSLSGGGYGYEQFF. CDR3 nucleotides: TGTGCCAGCAGCCTTTCGGGGGGGGGATACGGCTATGAGCAGTTCTTC.

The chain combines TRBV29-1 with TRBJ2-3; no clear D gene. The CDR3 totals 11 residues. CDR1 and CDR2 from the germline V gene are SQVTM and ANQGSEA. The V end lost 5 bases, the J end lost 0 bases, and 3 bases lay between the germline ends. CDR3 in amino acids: CSVLSTDTQYF. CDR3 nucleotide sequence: TGCAGCGTTCTAAGCACAGATACGCAGTATTTT.

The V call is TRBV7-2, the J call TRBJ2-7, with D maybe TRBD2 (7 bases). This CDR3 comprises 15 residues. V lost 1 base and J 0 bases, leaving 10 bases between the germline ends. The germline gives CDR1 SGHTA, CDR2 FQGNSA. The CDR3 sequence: CASSLEGGLSYEQYF. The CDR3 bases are TGTGCCAGCAGCTTAGAGGGGGGGCTCTCCTACGAGCAGTACTTC.

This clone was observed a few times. The chain's CDR3 is CASSLGGRGSGNTIYF. The CDR3, as DNA: TGTGCCAGCAGCTTAGGGGGCAGGGGCTCTGGAAACACCATATATTTT. The V call is TRBV7-9, the J call TRBJ1-3, with a weak D call TRBD1 (6 bases). The length of the CDR3 is 16 residues. V was cut by 1 base and J by 0 bases, with 10 bases left in between. CDR1 SEHNR and CDR2 FQNEAQ come from the germline V gene (reference sequence).

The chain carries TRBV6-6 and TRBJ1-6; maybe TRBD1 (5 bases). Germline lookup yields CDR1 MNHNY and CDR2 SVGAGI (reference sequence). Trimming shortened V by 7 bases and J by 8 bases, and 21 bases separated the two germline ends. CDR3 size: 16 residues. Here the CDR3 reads CASTQRLVQGYSPLHF. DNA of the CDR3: TGTGCCAGCACTCAGAGATTGGTGCAGGGTTATTCACCCCTCCACTTT.

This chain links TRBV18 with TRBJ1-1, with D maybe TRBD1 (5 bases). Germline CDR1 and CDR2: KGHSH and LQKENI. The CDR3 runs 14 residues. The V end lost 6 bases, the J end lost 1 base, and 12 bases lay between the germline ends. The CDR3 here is CASSVQGKNTEAFF. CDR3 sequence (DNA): TGTGCCAGCTCGGTTCAGGGCAAGAACACTGAAGCTTTCTTT.

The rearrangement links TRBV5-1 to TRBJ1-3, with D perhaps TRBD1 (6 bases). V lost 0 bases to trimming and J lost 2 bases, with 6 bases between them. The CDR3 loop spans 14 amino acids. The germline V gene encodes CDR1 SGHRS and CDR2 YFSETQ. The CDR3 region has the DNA TGCGCCAGCAGCTTGGGACAGGCTGGAAACACCATATATTTT. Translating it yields CASSLGQAGNTIYF.

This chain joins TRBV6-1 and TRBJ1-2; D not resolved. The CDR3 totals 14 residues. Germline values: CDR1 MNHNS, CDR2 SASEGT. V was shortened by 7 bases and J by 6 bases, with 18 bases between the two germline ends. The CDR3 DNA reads TGTGCCAGCACGAACCGGGGTATTTTGAATGGCTACACCTTC. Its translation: CASTNRGILNGYTF.

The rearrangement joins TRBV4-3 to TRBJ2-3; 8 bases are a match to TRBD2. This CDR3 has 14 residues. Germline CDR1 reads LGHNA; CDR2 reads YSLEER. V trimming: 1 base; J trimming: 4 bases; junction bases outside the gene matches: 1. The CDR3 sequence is CASSQAGGADTQYF. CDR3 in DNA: TGCGCCAGCAGCCAAGCGGGGGGGGCAGATACGCAGTATTTT.

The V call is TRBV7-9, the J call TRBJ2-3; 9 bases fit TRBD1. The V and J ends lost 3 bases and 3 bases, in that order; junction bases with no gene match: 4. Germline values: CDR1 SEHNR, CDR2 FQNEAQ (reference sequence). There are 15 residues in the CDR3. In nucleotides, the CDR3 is TGTGCCAGCAGCTTCAAAGGACAGGGGACAGATACGCAGTATTTT. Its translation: CASSFKGQGTDTQYF.

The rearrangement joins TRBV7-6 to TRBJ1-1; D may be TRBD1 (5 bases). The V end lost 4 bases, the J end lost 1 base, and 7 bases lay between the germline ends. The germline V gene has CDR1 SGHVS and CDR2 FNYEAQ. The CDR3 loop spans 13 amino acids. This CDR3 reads CASSYDRNTEAFF. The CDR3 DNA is TGTGCCAGCAGCTATGACAGGAACACTGAAGCTTTCTTT.

The CDR3 protein is CASSVEVGRANYGYTF. CDR3 bases: TGTGCCAGCAGCGTAGAGGTGGGGAGAGCTAACTATGGCTACACCTTC. This chain uses TRBV9 with TRBJ1-2; the D is unclear. Germline CDR1 SGDLS, CDR2 YYNGEE. V lost 0 bases and J lost 0, with 12 bases in between. This CDR3 has 16 residues. The full variable domain, with the rest looked up from reference TRBV9 and TRBJ1-2, is DSGVTQTPKHLITATGQRVTLRCSPRSGDLSVYWYQQSLDQGLQFLIQYYNGEERAKGNILERFSAQQFPDLHSELNLSSLELGDSALYFCASSVEVGRANYGYTFGSGTRLTVV.

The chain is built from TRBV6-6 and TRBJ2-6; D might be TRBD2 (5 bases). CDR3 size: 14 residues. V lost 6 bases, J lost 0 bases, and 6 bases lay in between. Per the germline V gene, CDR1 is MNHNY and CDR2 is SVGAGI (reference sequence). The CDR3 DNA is TGTGCCAGCAGAGGACTCTCTGGGGCCAACGTCCTGACTTTC. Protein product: CASRGLSGANVLTF.

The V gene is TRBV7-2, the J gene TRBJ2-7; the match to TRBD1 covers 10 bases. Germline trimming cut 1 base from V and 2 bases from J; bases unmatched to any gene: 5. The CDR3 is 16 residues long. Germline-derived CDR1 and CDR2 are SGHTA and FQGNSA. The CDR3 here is CASSLVGGQGAYEQYF. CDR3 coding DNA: TGTGCCAGCAGCTTAGTGGGTGGACAGGGGGCCTACGAGCAGTACTTC.

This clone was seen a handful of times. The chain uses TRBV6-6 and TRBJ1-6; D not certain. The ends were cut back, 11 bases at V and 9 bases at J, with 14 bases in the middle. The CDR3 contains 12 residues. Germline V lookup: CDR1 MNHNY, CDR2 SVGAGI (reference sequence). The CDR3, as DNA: TGTGCCGGCGGACCGGGGTCTTCACCCCTCCACTTT. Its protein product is CAGGPGSSPLHF.

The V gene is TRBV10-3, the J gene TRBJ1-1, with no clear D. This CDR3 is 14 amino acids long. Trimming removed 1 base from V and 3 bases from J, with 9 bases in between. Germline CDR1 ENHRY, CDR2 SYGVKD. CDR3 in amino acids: CAISEYEYDTEAFF. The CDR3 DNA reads TGTGCCATCAGTGAGTATGAGTACGACACTGAAGCTTTCTTT.

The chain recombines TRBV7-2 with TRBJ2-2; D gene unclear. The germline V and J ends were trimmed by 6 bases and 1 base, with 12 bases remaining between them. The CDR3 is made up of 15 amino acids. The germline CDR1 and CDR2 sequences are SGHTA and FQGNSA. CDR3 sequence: CASSSQVWNTGELFF. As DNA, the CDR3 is TGTGCCAGCAGTTCCCAGGTTTGGAACACCGGGGAGCTGTTTTTT.

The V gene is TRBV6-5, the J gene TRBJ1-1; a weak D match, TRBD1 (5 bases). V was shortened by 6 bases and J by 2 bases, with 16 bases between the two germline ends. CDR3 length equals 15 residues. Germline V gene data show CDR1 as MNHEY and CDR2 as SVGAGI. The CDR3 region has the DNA TGTGCCAGCAGCCGGGTCGGGGGATCTAACACTGAAGCTTTCTTT. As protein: CASSRVGGSNTEAFF.

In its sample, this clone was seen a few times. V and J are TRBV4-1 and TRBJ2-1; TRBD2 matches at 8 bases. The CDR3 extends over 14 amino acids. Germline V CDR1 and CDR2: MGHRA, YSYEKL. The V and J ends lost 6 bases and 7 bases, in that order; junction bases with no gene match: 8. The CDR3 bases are TGCGCCAGCAGATCCAGCGGGGGATATAATGAGCAGTTCTTC. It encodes CASRSSGGYNEQFF.

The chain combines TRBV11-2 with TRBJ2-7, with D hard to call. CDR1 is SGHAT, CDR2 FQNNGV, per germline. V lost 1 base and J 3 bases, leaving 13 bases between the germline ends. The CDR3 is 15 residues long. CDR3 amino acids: CASSLALNPYYEQYF. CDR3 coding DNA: TGTGCCAGCAGCTTAGCTCTAAACCCTTACTACGAGCAGTACTTC.